This T cell receptor beta chain was observed in a study of shared clonotypes between healthy human individuals. Repertoires were generated with immunoSEQ multiplex PCR, while TCRdb's copy carries only in-frame clones and drops some. Among about 2.5 million clones listed, 80% to 95% were seen once. This CDR3 is built from 15 residues. The V gene's germline CDR1 is MDHEN and CDR2 SYDVKM. J lost 3 bases, V lost 5 bases, and 7 bases had no gene match. The rearrangement uses TRBV28 and TRBJ2-3, with 8 bases that match TRBD1. The specimen was naive CD4+ T cells from PBMCs. Subset: CD45RA+ positively selected. This TCR was sampled from a man between 18 and 35 years old in good health. Some clones in this sample may be carry-over from other donors' samples. The CDR3 DNA follows: TGTGCCAGCAGTCCATGGACAGGGACTACAGATACGCAGTATTTT. This encodes CASSPWTGTTDTQYF.